The present T cell receptor beta chain was sequenced within a study of early stage breast cancer tumors. Whole-study context: Twelve of the 16 invasive tumors were ER+, PR+ and HER2-. Overall study findings and caveats: In about 90% of the 16 patients, blood comparison separated tumor from normal breast. Most shared enriched TCRB sequences were commonly generated ones.

The sample holds one count of this clone. The antigen remains undetermined. Each sample had two DNA replicates, 0.5 to 0.65 ug blood or approximately 1.5 ug tissue. Libraries were prepared by immunoSEQ multiplex PCR; TCRdb keeps only in-frame clonotypes and omits some of them. The top ten hold roughly 3.2% of the sample, which has about 72,000 clones, under 85% seen once. CDR3 length: 13 amino acids. Looked up from germline, CDR1 is SNHLY and CDR2 is FYNNEI. V gave up 7 bases and J gave up 4 bases, with 10 bases separating them. The rearrangement uses TRBV2 and TRBJ2-2; D gene unclear. Sequencing was carried out using blood. The clonotype comes from a person between 60 and 69 years old with breast cancer. CDR3 loop: CASNIGATGELFF. The CDR3 nucleotides read TGTGCCAGCAATATTGGCGCCACCGGGGAGCTGTTTTTT.